Shown below are 10 T cell receptor beta chains from a single sample sequenced in a study of T cell responses to AZD1222 COVID-19 vaccine. The protocol was immunoSEQ multiplex PCR, while the TCRdb copy is restricted to in-frame clones and leaves out a portion. The sample contains roughly 120,000 clones, about 86% of which appear only once. This specimen was peripheral blood, taken 28 days after the second AZD1222 dose. The receptors were sampled from an adult who received the AZD1222 COVID-19 vaccine.

This clone was recorded a few times. The genes are TRBV5-1 and TRBJ2-2, with TRBD1 identical over 8 bases. The V gene's germline CDR1 is SGHRS and CDR2 YFSETQ. The CDR3 runs to 17 residues. V shed 0 bases and J 6 bases; nucleotides not matched to a gene: 10. The CDR3 sequence: CASSLVQGASQSGELFF. The CDR3, as DNA: TGCGCCAGCAGCTTGGTTCAGGGGGCGTCTCAATCCGGGGAGCTGTTTTTT.

The chain uses TRBV7-6 and TRBJ2-2; the match to TRBD2 covers 14 bases. V was pared by 6 bases and J by 3 bases, with 3 bases of the junction left unmatched. Germline CDR1 reads SGHVS; CDR2 reads FNYEAQ. CDR3 length: 16 residues. CDR3 nucleotides: TGTGCCAGCAGTTTGGGACTAGCGGGAGACACCGGGGAGCTGTTTTTT. Protein: CASSLGLAGDTGELFF.

The chain employs TRBV30 and TRBJ2-5; D possibly uses TRBD1 or TRBD2 (6 bases each). V dropped 4 bases and J dropped 4 bases, with 13 bases sitting between them. Germline V CDR1 and CDR2: GTSNPN, SVGIG (reference sequence). The CDR3 consists of 13 residues. The CDR3 spells CAWTRRGLETQYF. CDR3 nucleotides: TGTGCCTGGACTCGACGGGGGCTAGAGACCCAGTACTTC.

V gene TRBV4-3 combines with J gene TRBJ2-7; 8 bases match TRBD1. V gave up 3 bases and J gave up 4 bases; unmatched junction bases: 8. Germline CDR1 reads LGHNA; CDR2 reads YSLEER. There are 15 residues in the CDR3. CDR3: CASSHSGTGGYEQYF. For the CDR3, the DNA is TGCGCCAGCAGCCACTCCGGTACAGGGGGTTACGAGCAGTACTTC.

This clone was detected a few times. The chain is built from TRBV5-6 and TRBJ1-2; 8 nucleotides agree with TRBD1. Germline V CDR1 and CDR2: SGHDT, YYEEEE. This CDR3 spans 14 amino acids. The trim removed 3 bases at V and 4 bases at J, leaving 5 bases unmatched. DNA of the CDR3: TGTGCCAGCAGCTCGACAGGGGCCATCTATGGCTACACCTTC. Translated: CASSSTGAIYGYTF.

The genes are TRBV10-3 and TRBJ2-6, with D perhaps matching TRBD1 (5 bases). Trimming shortened V by 6 bases and J by 3 bases, and 12 bases separated the two germline ends. This CDR3 region has 15 residues. Germline CDR1 reads ENHRY; CDR2 reads SYGVKD. CDR3 coding DNA: TGTGCCATCAGGACAGTCTATATTGGGGCCAACGTCCTGACTTTC. This translates into CAIRTVYIGANVLTF.

J is TRBJ1-2 and V is TRBV14; a weak D match, TRBD1 (6 bases). This CDR3 region has 13 residues. Germline V gene sequence: CDR1 SGHDN, CDR2 FVKESK. Trimming took off 4 bases at V and 4 bases at J, with 10 bases between the two ends. CDR3 nucleotides: TGTGCCAGCAGCCCGTACAGGGTCTATGGCTACACCTTC. Residues: CASSPYRVYGYTF.

This clone was detected only once. The chain links TRBV6-5 to TRBJ1-1; no firm D call. Germline V lookup: CDR1 MNHEY, CDR2 SVGAGI. CDR3 length equals 10 residues. V shed 6 bases and J shed 2 bases, with 1 base lying between them. CDR3 DNA: TGTGCCAGCAGAAACACTGAAGCTTTCTTT. Its protein is CASRNTEAFF.

The chain recombines TRBV12-3 or TRBV12-4 with TRBJ2-3, with D perhaps being TRBD1 or TRBD2 (5 bases each). V was clipped by 2 bases and J by 7 bases, with 10 bases between them. This CDR3 spans 13 amino acids. The CDR3 is CASSLFRGHTQYF. The DNA for the CDR3 is TGTGCCAGCAGTTTATTTCGGGGCCATACGCAGTATTTT.

This chain joins TRBV6-5 and TRBJ1-2; possible D gene TRBD1, 6 bases. V was clipped by 2 bases and J by 4 bases, with 14 bases between them. The CDR3 contains 15 residues. Per the germline V gene, CDR1 is MNHEY and CDR2 is SVGAGI. The CDR3 sequence: CASSYTTDSSYGYTF. For the CDR3, the DNA is TGTGCCAGCAGTTACACGACGGACAGCTCCTATGGCTACACCTTC.